The following is a TCR beta chain sequence with its context. Its antigen is still unknown. This sample stems from a study of shared clonotypes between healthy human individuals. Study observations and caveats: Clonotype sharing among donors was expected to depend on sequencing depth. Clonotypes which were not shared had lower generation probabilities than clonotypes that all four donors shared.

The repertoire was sequenced with immunoSEQ multiplex PCR; TCRdb's copy has only in-frame clones and lacks some. The sample lists approximately 2,300,000 clones, about nine tenths occurring once. V was pared by 0 bases and J by 6 bases, with 15 bases between. This CDR3 comprises 16 residues. Germline CDR1 and CDR2: MGHRA and YSYEKL. The chain carries TRBV4-1 and TRBJ2-1; possibly TRBD2 for D (6 bases). Sequenced sample: naive CD4+ T cells from PBMCs. The subset: CD45RA+ positively selected. This sequence was found in a man in his late teens or twenties in good health. Some clones in this sample may be carry-over from other donors' samples. The CDR3 DNA reads TGCGCCAGCAGCCAAGATAGCAGCGGGCGGGCCAATGAGCAGTTCTTC. It yields the protein CASSQDSSGRANEQFF.